The T cell receptor beta chain described here comes from a study of a mutant IDH1 vaccine in newly diagnosed glioma. About the study: The initiation of vaccination occurred 4-6 weeks after radiotherapy alone, or with temozolomide cycles. It was radiotherapy, temozolomide, or both that patients received previously, with most receiving both.

About this clone itself: Its specificity is not known.

Sequencing used immunoSEQ multiplex PCR; TCRdb keeps in-frame clones, though not all of them. Of roughly 86,000 clones detected, about 81% appear once; the ten largest clones hold around 5%. The CDR3 is 14 amino acids. CDR1 and CDR2 (germline): MNHEY, SMNVEV (reference sequence). Deletions cut 5 bases from V and 1 base from J, with 12 bases between. Noted time point: week 47, end of study. Mutant IDH1 20-mer peptide, at 300 ug, made up each vaccine dose, with topical imiquimod. Eight vaccine doses were administered to patients at weeks 1, 3, 5, 7, 11, 15, 19 and 23. This TCR derives from a man between 35 and 55 years old with glioma. The material was PBMCs, obtained from a glioma patient whose treatment included an IDH1 peptide vaccine. The chain uses TRBV27 and TRBJ2-7, with D perhaps TRBD1 (5 bases). Here the CDR3 reads CASSLRTQSYEQYF. CDR3 in DNA: TGTGCCAGCAGTCTGAGGACACAGTCCTACGAGCAGTACTTC.